This record looks at one TCR beta chain sequence and its context. Its matching antigen is unknown. CDR1 and CDR2 (germline): DFQATT, SNEGSKA (reference sequence). The CDR3 is 12 amino acids. V shed 3 bases and J shed 8 bases, with 11 bases lying between them. These data come from a study of T-cell memory formation after mild COVID-19. Across the study: Largely, TCR clusters stayed within a single donor. The study's findings and limits: The main location of contracting CD4+ clones was CM and EM, and that of contracting CD8+ clones was EMRA. Clones contracting day 15 to 85 were balanced CD4/CD8; later expanders leaned CD4+. Confirmation of SARS-CoV-2 specificity was lacking for second-wave clones peaking day 37.

TCRdb passed the 5' RACE reads through MiXCR, listing each CDR3 protein once. The sample contains around 300,000 distinct CDR3 sequences, roughly an eighth of which appear only once. The sample comprised PBMCs or a T cell subset sorted from them (not recorded which). The chain couples TRBV20-1 to TRBJ2-4; D gene unclear. The source of this sequence is a man younger than 35 who had mild COVID-19 (a few samples of this study predate the infection). Cell type and time point are not known. The DNA of the CDR3 is TGCAGTGCTAGTGGGTGGGAAGACATTCAGTACTTC. Translation: CSASGWEDIQYF.